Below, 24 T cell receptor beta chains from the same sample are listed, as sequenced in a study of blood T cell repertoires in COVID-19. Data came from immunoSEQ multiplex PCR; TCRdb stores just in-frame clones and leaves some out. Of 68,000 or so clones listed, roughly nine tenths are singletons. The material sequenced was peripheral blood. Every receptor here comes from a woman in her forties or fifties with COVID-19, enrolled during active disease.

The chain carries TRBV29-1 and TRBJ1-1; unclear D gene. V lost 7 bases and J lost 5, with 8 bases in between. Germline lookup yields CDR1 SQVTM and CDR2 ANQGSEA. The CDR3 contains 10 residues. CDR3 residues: CSALLTEAFF. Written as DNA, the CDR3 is TGCAGCGCACTGCTGACTGAAGCTTTCTTT. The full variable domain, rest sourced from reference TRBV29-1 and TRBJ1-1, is SAVISQKPSRDICQRGTSLTIQCQVDSQVTMMFWYRQQPGQSLTLIATANQGSEATYESGFVIDKFPISRPNLTFSTLTVSNMSPEDSSIYLCSALLTEAFFGQGTRLTVV.

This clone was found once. Here the CDR3 reads CASSEARTGELFF. The CDR3 nucleotides read TGTGCCAGCAGTGAAGCGCGTACCGGGGAGCTGTTTTTT. The chain uses TRBV2 and TRBJ2-2, with unresolved D. There are 13 residues in the CDR3. V was trimmed by 0 bases and J by 5 bases, leaving 4 bases between them. Germline CDR1 SNHLY, CDR2 FYNNEI.

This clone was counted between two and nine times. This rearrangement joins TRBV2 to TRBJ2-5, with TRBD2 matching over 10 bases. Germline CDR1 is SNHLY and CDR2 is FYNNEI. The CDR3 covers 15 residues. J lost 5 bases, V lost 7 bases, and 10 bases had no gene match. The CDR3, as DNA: TGTGCCAGCAAGACTAGCGGGCCCGGGGGGGAGACCCAGTACTTC. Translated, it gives CASKTSGPGGETQYF.

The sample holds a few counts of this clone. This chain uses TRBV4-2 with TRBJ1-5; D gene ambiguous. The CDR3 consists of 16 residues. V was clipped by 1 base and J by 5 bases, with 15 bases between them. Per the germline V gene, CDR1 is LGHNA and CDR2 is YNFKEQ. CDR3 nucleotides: TGTGCCAGCAGCCAAGTGGTAGACGGAGGCCATCAGCCCCAGCATTTT. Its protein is CASSQVVDGGHQPQHF.

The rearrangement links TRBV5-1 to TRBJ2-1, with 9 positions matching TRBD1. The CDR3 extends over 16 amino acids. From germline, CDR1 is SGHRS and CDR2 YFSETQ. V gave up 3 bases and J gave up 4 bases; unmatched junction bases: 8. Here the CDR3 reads CASSWRGTGTYNEQFF. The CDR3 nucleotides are TGCGCCAGCAGCTGGCGAGGGACAGGGACATACAATGAGCAGTTCTTC.

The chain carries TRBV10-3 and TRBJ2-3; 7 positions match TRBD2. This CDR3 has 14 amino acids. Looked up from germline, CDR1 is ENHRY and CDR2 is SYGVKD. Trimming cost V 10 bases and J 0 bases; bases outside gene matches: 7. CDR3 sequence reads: CATRAGTSTDTQYF. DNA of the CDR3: TGTGCCACGAGAGCGGGAACTAGCACAGATACGCAGTATTTT.

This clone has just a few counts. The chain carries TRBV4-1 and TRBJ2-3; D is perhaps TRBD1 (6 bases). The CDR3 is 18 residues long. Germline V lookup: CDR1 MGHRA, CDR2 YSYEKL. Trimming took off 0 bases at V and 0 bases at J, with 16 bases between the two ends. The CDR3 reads CASSQDQGGQTSTDTQYF. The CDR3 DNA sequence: TGCGCCAGCAGCCAAGATCAAGGAGGACAGACTAGCACAGATACGCAGTATTTT.

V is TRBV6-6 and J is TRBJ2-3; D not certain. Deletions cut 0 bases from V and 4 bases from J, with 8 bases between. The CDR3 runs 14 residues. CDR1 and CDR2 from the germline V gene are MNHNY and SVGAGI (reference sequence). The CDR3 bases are TGTGCCAGCAGTTACTCGAGGTATTCAGATACGCAGTATTTT. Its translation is CASSYSRYSDTQYF.

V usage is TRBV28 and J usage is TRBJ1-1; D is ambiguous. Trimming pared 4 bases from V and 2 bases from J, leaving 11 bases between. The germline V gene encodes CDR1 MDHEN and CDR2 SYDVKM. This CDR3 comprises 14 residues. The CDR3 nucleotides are TGTGCCAGCAGTTCCTTCCCAGGTAACACTGAAGCTTTCTTT. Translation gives CASSSFPGNTEAFF.

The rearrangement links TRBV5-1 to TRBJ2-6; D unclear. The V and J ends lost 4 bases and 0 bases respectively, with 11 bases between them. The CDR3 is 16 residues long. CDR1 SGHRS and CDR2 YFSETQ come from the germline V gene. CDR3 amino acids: CASSAYSRSGANVLTF. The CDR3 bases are TGCGCCAGCAGCGCGTACAGCCGCTCTGGGGCCAACGTCCTGACTTTC.

The DNA of the CDR3 is TGCGCCAGCCAGATCAATATGTGGGGGCTCAGAGGAGAGACCCAGTACTTC. Its translation: CASQINMWGLRGETQYF. The genes are TRBV5-1 and TRBJ2-5, with D perhaps TRBD1 (6 bases). Trimming took 7 bases from V and 4 from J, leaving 26 bases between them. The germline V gene has CDR1 SGHRS and CDR2 YFSETQ. The CDR3 consists of 17 residues.

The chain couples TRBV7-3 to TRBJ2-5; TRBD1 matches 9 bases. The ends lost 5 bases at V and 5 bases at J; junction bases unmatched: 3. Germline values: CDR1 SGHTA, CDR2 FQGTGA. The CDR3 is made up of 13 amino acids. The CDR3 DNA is TGTGCCAGCAGCCGGGACAGGGTGGAGACCCAGTACTTC. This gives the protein CASSRDRVETQYF.

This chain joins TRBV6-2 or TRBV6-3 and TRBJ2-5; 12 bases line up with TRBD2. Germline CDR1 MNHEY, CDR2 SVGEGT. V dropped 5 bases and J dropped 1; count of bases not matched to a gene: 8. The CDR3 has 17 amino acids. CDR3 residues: CASSPRLAGAGQETQYF. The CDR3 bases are TGTGCCAGCAGTCCCCGACTAGCGGGAGCGGGCCAAGAGACCCAGTACTTC.

This CDR3 is CASSFRQGRGNSPLHF. The CDR3 region has the DNA TGTGCCAGCAGCTTCCGGCAGGGTAGGGGTAATTCACCCCTCCACTTT. This rearrangement joins TRBV5-4 to TRBJ1-6; TRBD1 might be the D (5 bases). CDR3 size: 16 residues. V was shortened by 2 bases and J by 6 bases, with 15 bases between the two germline ends. Looked up from germline, CDR1 is SGHNT and CDR2 is YYREEE (reference sequence).

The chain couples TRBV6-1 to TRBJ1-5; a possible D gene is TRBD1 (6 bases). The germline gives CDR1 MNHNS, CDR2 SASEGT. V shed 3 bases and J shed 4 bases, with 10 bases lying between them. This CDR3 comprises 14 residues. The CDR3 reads CASSDRGANQPQHF. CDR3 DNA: TGTGCCAGCAGTGATCGGGGGGCGAATCAGCCCCAGCATTTT.

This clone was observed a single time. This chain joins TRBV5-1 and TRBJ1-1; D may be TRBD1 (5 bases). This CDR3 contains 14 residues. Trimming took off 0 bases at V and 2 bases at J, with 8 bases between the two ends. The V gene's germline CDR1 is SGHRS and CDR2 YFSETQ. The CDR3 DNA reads TGCGCCAGCAGCTTGGAACAGGCCAACACTGAAGCTTTCTTT. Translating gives CASSLEQANTEAFF.

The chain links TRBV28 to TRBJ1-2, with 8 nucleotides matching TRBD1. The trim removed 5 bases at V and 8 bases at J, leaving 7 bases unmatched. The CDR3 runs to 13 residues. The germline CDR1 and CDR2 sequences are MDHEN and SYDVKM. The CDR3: CASSVGQGRGYTF. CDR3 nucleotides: TGTGCCAGCAGTGTCGGACAGGGCCGCGGCTACACCTTC.

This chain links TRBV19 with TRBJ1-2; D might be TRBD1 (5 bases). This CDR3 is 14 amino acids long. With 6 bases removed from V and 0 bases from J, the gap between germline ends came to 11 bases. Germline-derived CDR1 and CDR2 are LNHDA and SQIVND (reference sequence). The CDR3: CASRDRGANYGYTF. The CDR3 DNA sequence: TGTGCCAGTAGAGACAGAGGAGCTAACTATGGCTACACCTTC.

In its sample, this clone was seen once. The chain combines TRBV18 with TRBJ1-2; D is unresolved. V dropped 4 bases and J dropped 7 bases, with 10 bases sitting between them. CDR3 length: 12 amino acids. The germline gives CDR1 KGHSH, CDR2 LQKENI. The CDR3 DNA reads TGTGCCAGCTCACAGCCCACGGTTGGCTACACCTTC. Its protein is CASSQPTVGYTF.

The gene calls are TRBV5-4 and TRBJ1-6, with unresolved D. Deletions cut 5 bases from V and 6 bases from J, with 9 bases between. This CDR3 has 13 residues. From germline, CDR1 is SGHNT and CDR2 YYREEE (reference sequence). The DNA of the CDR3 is TGTGCCAGCAGTCGGGATGCTAATTCACCCCTCCACTTT. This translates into CASSRDANSPLHF.

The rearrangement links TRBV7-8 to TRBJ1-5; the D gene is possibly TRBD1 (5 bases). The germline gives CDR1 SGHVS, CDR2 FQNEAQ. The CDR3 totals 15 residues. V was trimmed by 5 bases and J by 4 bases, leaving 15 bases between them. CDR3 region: CASSRAGSGNQPQHF. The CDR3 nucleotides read TGTGCCAGCAGCCGAGCCGGGTCAGGGAATCAGCCCCAGCATTTT.

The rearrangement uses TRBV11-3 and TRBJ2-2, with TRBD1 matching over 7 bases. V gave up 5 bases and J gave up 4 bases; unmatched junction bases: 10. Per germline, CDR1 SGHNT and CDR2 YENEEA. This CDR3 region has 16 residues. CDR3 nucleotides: TGTGCCAGCAGCCCAACCCCGGGACAGAGCACCGGGGAGCTGTTTTTT. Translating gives CASSPTPGQSTGELFF.

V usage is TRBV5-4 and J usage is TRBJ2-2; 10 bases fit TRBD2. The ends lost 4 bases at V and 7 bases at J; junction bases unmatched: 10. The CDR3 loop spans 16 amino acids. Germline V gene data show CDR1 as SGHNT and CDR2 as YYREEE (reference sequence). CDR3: CASSAMTSGLGGELFF. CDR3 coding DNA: TGTGCCAGCAGCGCCATGACTAGCGGGCTCGGCGGGGAGCTGTTTTTT.

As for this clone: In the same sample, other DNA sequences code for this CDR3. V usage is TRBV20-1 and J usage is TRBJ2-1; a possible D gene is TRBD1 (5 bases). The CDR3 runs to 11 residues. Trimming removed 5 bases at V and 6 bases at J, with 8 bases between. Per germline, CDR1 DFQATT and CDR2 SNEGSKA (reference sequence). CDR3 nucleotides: TGCAGTGCTTCTAGGGGCAATGAGCAGTTCTTC. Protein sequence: CSASRGNEQFF.